These T cell receptor beta chains were read from a single sample in a study of response to subunit inactivated influenza vaccine. TCRdb recomputed calls from the RT-PCR reads with MiXCR, one row per CDR3 protein. The table has more than 550,000 distinct CDR3 sequences, roughly 12% seen once. These data were also filed under a second study, of T cells expressing NK-cell markers.

Sequencing used PBMCs from blood, obtained on the day of vaccination. The receptors originated from a man between 50 and 59 years old who received an inactivated influenza vaccine. Both conserved end residues are part of each CDR3. The order of the fields is CDR3 DNA, CDR3 protein, V gene, D gene, clone size, J gene. The D gene is left open where the match is weak. Size is omitted from some rows. Given values are once, few, many or a class for expanded clones.

TGTGCCAGCAGCCCGATCACAGGGAACGAAGGGGCCTACGAGCAGTACTTC | CASSPITGNEGAYEQYF | TRBV14 | - | - | TRBJ2-7
TGTGCCAGCAGTGAAGATCCGGGACCCTACGAGCAGTACTTC | CASSEDPGPYEQYF | TRBV2 | - | few | TRBJ2-7
TGCGCCAGCAGCTTGGAGATTCAGAGTACTGAAGCTTTCTTT | CASSLEIQSTEAFF | TRBV5-1 | - | few | TRBJ1-1
TGTGCCAGCAGTTTATATACGTGGGGCCTAAGGTCCTACAATGAGCAGTTCTTC | CASSLYTWGLRSYNEQFF | TRBV28 | - | few | TRBJ2-1
TGTGCCAGCAGCTTAGCTGGGACTAGCGGGAGGTCGCTATACAATGAGCAGTTCTTC | CASSLAGTSGRSLYNEQFF | TRBV7-6 | TRBD2 | few | TRBJ2-1
TGTGCCAGCAGTGAATTAAGGACTAGTTACAATGAGCAGTTCTTC | CASSELRTSYNEQFF | TRBV2 | TRBD2 | few | TRBJ2-1
TGTGCCAGCAGCCAAGCACCAGGGGCTCACTACGAGCAGTACTTC | CASSQAPGAHYEQYF | TRBV3-1 | - | - | TRBJ2-7
TGTGCCAGCAGTGTACTAGCGGGGGAATACACCGGGGAGCTGTTTTTT | CASSVLAGEYTGELFF | TRBV6-5 | TRBD2 | - | TRBJ2-2
TGCGCCAGCAGCTTCTCTGGGGGAAACATTCAGTACTTC | CASSFSGGNIQYF | TRBV5-1 | - | - | TRBJ2-4
TGTGCCAGCAGTCCATCCGGGACGGGGAAATACGAGCAGTACTTC | CASSPSGTGKYEQYF | TRBV12-3/TRBV12-4 | - | few | TRBJ2-7
TGTGCCATCAGTGCGAAGGACTCAGGGGGTTACAATGAGCAGTTCTTC | CAISAKDSGGYNEQFF | TRBV10-3 | TRBD1 | - | TRBJ2-1
TGCAGCGTTTCGACAGGGGGCATGGGAGCCTACGAGCAGTACTTC | CSVSTGGMGAYEQYF | TRBV29-1 | TRBD1 | - | TRBJ2-7
TGCGCCAGCAGCTCAAGGGGCCCAGATACGCAGTATTTT | CASSSRGPDTQYF | TRBV5-1 | - | many | TRBJ2-3
TGCGCCAGCAGCTTGGTCGGGGGGCTGGAGACCCAGTACTTC | CASSLVGGLETQYF | TRBV5-1 | - | many | TRBJ2-5
TGTGCCAGCAACCTGACAGACAGGGGGCGAGGCGAGCAGTACTTC | CASNLTDRGRGEQYF | TRBV12-3/TRBV12-4 | TRBD1 | - | TRBJ2-7
TGTGCCAGCAGTTTGGGGGGAAGCGGGCCGGGCACCGGGGAGCTGTTTTTT | CASSLGGSGPGTGELFF | TRBV12-3/TRBV12-4 | - | few | TRBJ2-2
TGCGCCAGCAGTGGCTCCGGGACTAGCGCCTTTACGAGACCAGATACGCAGTATTTT | CASSGSGTSAFTRPDTQYF | TRBV10-1 | TRBD2 | few | TRBJ2-3
TGTGCCAGCAGCACCGGGCCCTCCGGGGAGACCCAGTACTTC | CASSTGPSGETQYF | TRBV7-2 | - | few | TRBJ2-5
TGTGCCAGCAGCTCAATAGCGGGAGTCCGGGAGCTGTTTTTT | CASSSIAGVRELFF | TRBV11-2 | TRBD2 | - | TRBJ2-2
TGCGCCAGCAGCCTCTCCGGGACGCGGAATTCACCCCTCCACTTT | CASSLSGTRNSPLHF | TRBV5-1 | - | many | TRBJ1-6